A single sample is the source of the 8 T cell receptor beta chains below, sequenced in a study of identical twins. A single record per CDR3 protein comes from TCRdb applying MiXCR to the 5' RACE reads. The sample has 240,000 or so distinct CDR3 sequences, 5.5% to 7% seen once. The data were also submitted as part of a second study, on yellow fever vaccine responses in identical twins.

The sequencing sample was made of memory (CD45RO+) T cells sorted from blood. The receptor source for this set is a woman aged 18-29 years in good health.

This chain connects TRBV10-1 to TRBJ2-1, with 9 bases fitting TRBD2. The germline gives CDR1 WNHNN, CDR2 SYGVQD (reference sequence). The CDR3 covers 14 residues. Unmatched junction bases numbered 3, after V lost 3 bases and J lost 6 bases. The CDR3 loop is CASSDGGRANEQFF. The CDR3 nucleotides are TGCGCCAGCAGTGATGGCGGGAGGGCCAATGAGCAGTTCTTC.

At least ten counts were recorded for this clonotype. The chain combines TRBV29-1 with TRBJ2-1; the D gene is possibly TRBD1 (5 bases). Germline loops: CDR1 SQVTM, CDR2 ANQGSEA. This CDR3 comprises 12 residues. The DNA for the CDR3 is TGCGGGGCCGTACAGAGTTACAATGAGCAGTTCTTC. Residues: CGAVQSYNEQFF.

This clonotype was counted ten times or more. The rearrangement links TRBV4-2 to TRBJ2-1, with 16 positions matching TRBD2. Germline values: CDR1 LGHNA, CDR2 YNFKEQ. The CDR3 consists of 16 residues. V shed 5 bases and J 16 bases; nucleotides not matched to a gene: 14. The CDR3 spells CASSGGSPGLAGGPFF. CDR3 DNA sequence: TGTGCCAGCAGCGGAGGATCACCGGGACTAGCGGGGGGGCCTTTCTTC.

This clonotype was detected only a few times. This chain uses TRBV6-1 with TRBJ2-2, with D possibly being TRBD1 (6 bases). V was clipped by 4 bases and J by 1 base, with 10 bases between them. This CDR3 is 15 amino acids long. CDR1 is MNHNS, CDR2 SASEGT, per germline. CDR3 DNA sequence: TGTGCCAGCAGTGTTATGGACAGGAACACCGGGGAGCTGTTTTTT. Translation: CASSVMDRNTGELFF.

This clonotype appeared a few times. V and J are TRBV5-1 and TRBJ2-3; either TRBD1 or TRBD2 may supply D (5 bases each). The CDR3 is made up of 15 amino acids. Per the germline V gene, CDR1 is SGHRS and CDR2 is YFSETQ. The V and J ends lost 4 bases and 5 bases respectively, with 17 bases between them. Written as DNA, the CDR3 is TGCGCCAGCAGCCAACAGGCGGCTCGGGGAGATACGCAGTATTTT. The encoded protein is CASSQQAARGDTQYF.

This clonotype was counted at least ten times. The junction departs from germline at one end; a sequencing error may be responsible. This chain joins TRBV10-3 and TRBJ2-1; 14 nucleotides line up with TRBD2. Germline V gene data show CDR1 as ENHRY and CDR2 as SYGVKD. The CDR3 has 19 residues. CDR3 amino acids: CAISQSGTSGSESYNEQFF. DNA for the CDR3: TGTGCCATCAGTCAGTCCGGGACTAGCGGGAGTGAGTCCTACAATGAGCAGTTCTTC.

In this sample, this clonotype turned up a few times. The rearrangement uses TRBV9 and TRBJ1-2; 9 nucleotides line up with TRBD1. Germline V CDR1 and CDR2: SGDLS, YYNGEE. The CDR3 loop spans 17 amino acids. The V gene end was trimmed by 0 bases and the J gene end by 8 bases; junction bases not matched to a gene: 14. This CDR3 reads CASSVAPTPGTGTGYTF. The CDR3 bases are TGTGCCAGCAGCGTAGCTCCCACGCCCGGGACAGGGACGGGCTACACCTTC.

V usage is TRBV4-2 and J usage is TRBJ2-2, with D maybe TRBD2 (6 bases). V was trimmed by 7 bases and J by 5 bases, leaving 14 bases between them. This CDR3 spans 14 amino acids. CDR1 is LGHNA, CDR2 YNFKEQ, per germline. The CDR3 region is CASNREPGTGELFF. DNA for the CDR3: TGTGCCAGCAACCGGGAGCCGGGGACCGGGGAGCTGTTTTTT.